The 5 T cell receptor beta chains presented below share a single source sample, sequenced in a study of cytomegalovirus exposure and HLA in healthy donors. This PCR relied on a set of 60 Vbeta primers and 13 Jbeta primers. TCRdb's table, derived via immunoSEQ multiplex PCR, lists solely in-frame clones and lacks some. The sample holds 150,000 to 200,000 clones, 65% to 80% seen once. Sequencing was done on a sample of PBMCs. The receptors come from a young woman in good health and CMV-seronegative.

The chain combines TRBV5-1 with TRBJ2-3, with a tentative D call TRBD1 (8 bases). This CDR3 contains 15 residues. Germline CDR1 SGHRS, CDR2 YFSETQ. The V end lost 7 bases, the J end lost 2 bases, and 17 bases lay between the germline ends. This CDR3 is CASETGGESTDTQYF. As DNA, the CDR3 is TGCGCCAGCGAAACAGGGGGGGAATCCACAGATACGCAGTATTTT.

The genes are TRBV2 and TRBJ2-7; TRBD1 matches 8 bases. This CDR3 contains 15 residues. Germline values: CDR1 SNHLY, CDR2 FYNNEI. With V trimmed by 5 bases and J by 2 bases, 8 bases remained unmatched. The DNA for the CDR3 is TGTGCCAGCAGTAGAAGACAGGGGACAGCCTACGAGCAGTACTTC. Its translation: CASSRRQGTAYEQYF.

The chain couples TRBV19 to TRBJ1-2; no clear D gene. The CDR3 is 11 residues long. Germline assignment: CDR1 LNHDA and CDR2 SQIVND (reference sequence). With 5 bases removed from V and 4 bases from J, the gap between germline ends came to 5 bases. CDR3 loop: CASSYSYGYTF. The DNA of the CDR3 is TGTGCCAGTAGTTACAGCTATGGCTACACCTTC.

This chain connects TRBV30 to TRBJ2-7, with TRBD2 matching 13 bases. Germline V gives CDR1 GTSNPN, CDR2 SVGIG (reference sequence). V lost 6 bases, J lost 0 bases, and 14 bases stayed unmatched. This CDR3 spans 18 amino acids. CDR3 DNA: TGTGCCTGCCGGGACGCAGGACTAGCGGGAGATGGCTCCTACGAGCAGTACTTC. This translates into CACRDAGLAGDGSYEQYF. The full variable domain, rest sourced from reference TRBV30 and TRBJ2-7, is SQTIHQWPATLVQPVGSPLSLECTVEGTSNPNLYWYRQAAGRGLQLLFYSVGIGQISSEVPQNLSASRPQDRQFILSSKKLLLSDSGFYLCACRDAGLAGDGSYEQYFGPGTRLTVT.

The chain uses TRBV18 and TRBJ2-2; 7 positions match TRBD2. V lost 8 bases, J lost 6 bases, and 6 bases stayed unmatched. CDR1 is KGHSH, CDR2 LQKENI, per germline. The CDR3 extends over 13 amino acids. CDR3 in DNA: TGTGCCAGCCCGCGGGAGTACCCCGGGGAGCTGTTTTTT. Amino acid sequence: CASPREYPGELFF.